The clone carrying this T cell receptor beta chain turned up a few times. What it binds is not known. Each of the donors was a healthy bone marrow donor. At the time of sampling, donors were nominally healthy, though unrecorded immune exposures were likely. The sample belongs to a study of cytomegalovirus exposure and HLA in healthy donors. Both 60 Vbeta primers and 13 Jbeta primers went into the PCR. Generated by immunoSEQ multiplex PCR, the TCRdb table keeps only in-frame clones and is missing some. The sample yields roughly 90,000 clones, around three quarters seen once. Study-level results: For presence/absence analyses, sequencing depth was assumed to be roughly uniform across donors. In a later analysis, a missense DCLRE1C variant was linked to TCR beta V- and J-gene trimming.

CDR3 length: 17 residues. Germline assignment: CDR1 SGHVS and CDR2 FNYEAQ. V was cut by 1 base and J by 0 bases, with 14 bases left in between. The sample taken for sequencing was PBMCs. The receptor comes from a woman in her thirties or forties in good health and CMV-seropositive. The chain combines TRBV7-6 with TRBJ2-3; TRBD1 might be the D (6 bases). The CDR3 nucleotides are TGTGCCAGCAGCTTAGTGGGGGCGGAGGCTAGCACAGATACGCAGTATTTT. This codes for CASSLVGAEASTDTQYF.